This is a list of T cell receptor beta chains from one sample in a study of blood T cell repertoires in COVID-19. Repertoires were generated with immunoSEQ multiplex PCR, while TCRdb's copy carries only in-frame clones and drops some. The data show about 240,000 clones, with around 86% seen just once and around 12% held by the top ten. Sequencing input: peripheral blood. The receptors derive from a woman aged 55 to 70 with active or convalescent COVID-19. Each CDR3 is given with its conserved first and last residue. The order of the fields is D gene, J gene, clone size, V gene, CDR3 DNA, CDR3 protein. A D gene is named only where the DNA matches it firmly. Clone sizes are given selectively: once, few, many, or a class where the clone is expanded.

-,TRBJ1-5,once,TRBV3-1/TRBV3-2,TGTGCCAGCAGCCCCGCGGAGGGAGGGGATCAGCCCCAGCATTTT,CASSPAEGGDQPQHF
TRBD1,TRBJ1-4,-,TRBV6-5,TGTGCCAGCAGTTACCGTATGGACAGGGCTGGTGAAAAACTGTTTTTT,CASSYRMDRAGEKLFF
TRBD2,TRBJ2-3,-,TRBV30,TGTGCCTGGAGTGTACGTATGAGAGCGGGGGGACTCACAGATACGCAGTATTTT,CAWSVRMRAGGLTDTQYF
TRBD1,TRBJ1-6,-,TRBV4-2,TGTGCCAGCCAGTACCAAACAGGGGCAACGGGTAATTCACCCCTCCACTTT,CASQYQTGATGNSPLHF
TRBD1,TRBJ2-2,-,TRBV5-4,TGTGCCAGCAGACCCGGGACAGCCTCGAACACCGGGGAGCTGTTTTTT,CASRPGTASNTGELFF
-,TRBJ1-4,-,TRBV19,TGTGCCAGTAGTATGCAGGACAGTAGCGAAAAACTGTTTTTT,CASSMQDSSEKLFF
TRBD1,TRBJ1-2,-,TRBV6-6,TGTGCCAGCAGTTCCCAAGCCGACAGGGGAGGAGGCTACACCTTC,CASSSQADRGGGYTF
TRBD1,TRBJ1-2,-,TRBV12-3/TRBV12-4,TGTGCCAGCAGGCGACAGGGATCCTATGGCTACACCTTC,CASRRQGSYGYTF
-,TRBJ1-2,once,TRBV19,TGTGCCAGTAGTATTCAGGCAGGGAGGGACTATGGCTACACCTTC,CASSIQAGRDYGYTF
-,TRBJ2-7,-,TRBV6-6,TGTGCCAGCAGCCACCTGGAGGGGCACGAGCAGTACTTC,CASSHLEGHEQYF
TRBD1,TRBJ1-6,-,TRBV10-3,TGTGCCATCAGAGGGACAGGGGGCGATAATTCACCCCTCCACTTT,CAIRGTGGDNSPLHF
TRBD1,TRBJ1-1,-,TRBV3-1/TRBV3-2,TGTGCCAGCAGCCAAGACGAGACAGGGGGGGCTTTCTTT,CASSQDETGGAFF
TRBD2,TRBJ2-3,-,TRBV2,TGTGCCAGCAGTCGGACTAGCGGGGCAGATACGCAGTATTTT,CASSRTSGADTQYF
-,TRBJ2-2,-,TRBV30,TGTGCCTGGAGAGGAGGGCGGAAGAACACCGGGGAGCTGTTTTTT,CAWRGGRKNTGELFF
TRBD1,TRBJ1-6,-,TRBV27,TGTGCCAGCAGTTTATCGGACCCGGGACAGGGAATTTCACCCCTCCACTTT,CASSLSDPGQGISPLHF
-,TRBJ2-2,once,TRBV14,TGTGCCAGCAGCCCCCTCGGACTCCCGACCGGGGAGCTGTTTTTT,CASSPLGLPTGELFF
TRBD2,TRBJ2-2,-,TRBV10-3,TGTGCCATCAGGAGCGGAGAGGGACGGATAGCGGGGAACACCGGGGAGCTGTTTTTT,CAIRSGEGRIAGNTGELFF
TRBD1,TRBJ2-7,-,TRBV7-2,TGTGCCAGCAGCTTAGCGGCCGGACAGGGCTACGAGCAGTACTTC,CASSLAAGQGYEQYF
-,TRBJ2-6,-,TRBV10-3,TGTGCCATCAGTGAACAGGGTCACAGCTCTGGGGCCAACGTCCTGACTTTC,CAISEQGHSSGANVLTF
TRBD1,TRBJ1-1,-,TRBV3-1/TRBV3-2,TGTGCCAGCAGCCAAGAAGGGACAGCCGAAGCTTTCTTT,CASSQEGTAEAFF
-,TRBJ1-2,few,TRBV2,TGTGCCAGCAGTGAAAGTTTCCGGAAGAGGGTCTATGGCTACACCTTC,CASSESFRKRVYGYTF
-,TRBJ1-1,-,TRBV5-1,TGCGCCAGCAGCGGGACACTTAACACTGAAGCTTTCTTT,CASSGTLNTEAFF
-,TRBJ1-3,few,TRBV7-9,TGTGCCAGCAGCTTAGGGCGTTTTAGACCAGGACAGACTGGAAACACCATATATTTT,CASSLGRFRPGQTGNTIYF
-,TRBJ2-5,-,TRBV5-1,TGCGCCAGCGCCCCCCGCGGGGGCTTCCAAGAGACCCAGTACTTC,CASAPRGGFQETQYF
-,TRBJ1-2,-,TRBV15,TGTGCCACCAGCAGAGAGCGGGATTTGAGCTATGGCTACACCTTC,CATSRERDLSYGYTF
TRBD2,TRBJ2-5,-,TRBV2,TGTGCCAGCAGTGTAAGCGGGGGGGCTTGGCAAGAGACCCAGTACTTC,CASSVSGGAWQETQYF
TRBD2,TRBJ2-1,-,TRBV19,TGTGCCAGCCTGACTAGCGGGGGAACCCCGGGGTCCTACAATGAGCAGTTCTTC,CASLTSGGTPGSYNEQFF
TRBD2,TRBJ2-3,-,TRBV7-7,TGTGCCAGCAGCCCTACCCCCGGGGTAGCGGGGGATACGCAGTATTTT,CASSPTPGVAGDTQYF
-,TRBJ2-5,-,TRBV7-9,TGTGCCAGCAGCTTAGGTAGCAGGGGCTGGGAGACCCAGTACTTC,CASSLGSRGWETQYF
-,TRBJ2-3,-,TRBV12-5,TGTGCTAGTGGTTTGGGGGCCCGCACAGATACGCAGTATTTT,CASGLGARTDTQYF
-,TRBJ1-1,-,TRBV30,TGTGCCTGGAGGGATTGGGGGGGAAGAACTGAAGCTTTCTTT,CAWRDWGGRTEAFF
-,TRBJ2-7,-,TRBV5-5,TGTGCCAGCAGCCTTACAGATTACGAGCAGTACTTC,CASSLTDYEQYF
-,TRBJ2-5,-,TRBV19,TGTGCCAGTAGTCAGGGGACGATTGTACAAGAGACCCAGTACTTC,CASSQGTIVQETQYF
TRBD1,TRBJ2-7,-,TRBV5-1,TGCGCCAGCAGCCGGGACAGGGGGTTGAGCGAGCAGTACTTC,CASSRDRGLSEQYF
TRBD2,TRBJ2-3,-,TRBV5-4,TGTGCCAGCAGCCCTCGGGGGGCAGATACGCAGTATTTT,CASSPRGADTQYF
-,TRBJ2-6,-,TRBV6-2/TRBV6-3,TGTGCCAGCAGTGCCGCCGGGTCTGGGGCCAACGTCCTGACTTTC,CASSAAGSGANVLTF
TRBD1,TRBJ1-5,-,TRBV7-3,TGTGCCAGCAGCGAGGGTGAGGACAGGGAGTCCCCAGATTTAGGTAAGCCCCAGCATTTT,CASSEGEDRESPDLGKPQHF
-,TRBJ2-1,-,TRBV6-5,TGTGCCAGCAGGAGACCGGGAAACTACAATGAGCAGTTCTTC,CASRRPGNYNEQFF
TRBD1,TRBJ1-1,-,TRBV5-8,TGTGCCAGCAGCTTGCTCCCCTCCATGACAGGGCGGAACACTGAAGCTTTCTTT,CASSLLPSMTGRNTEAFF
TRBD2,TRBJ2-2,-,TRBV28,TGTGCCAGCAGTTTTCGGGGGGGGCCTCCCGGGGAGCTGTTTTTT,CASSFRGGPPGELFF
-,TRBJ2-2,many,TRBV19,TGTGCCAGTAGTACCCTGGGGACTGGACACGGGGAGCTGTTTTTT,CASSTLGTGHGELFF
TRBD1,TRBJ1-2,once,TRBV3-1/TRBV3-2,TGTGCCAGCAGCCCGACAGGGGAGGTTCCTAACTATGGCTACACCTTC,CASSPTGEVPNYGYTF
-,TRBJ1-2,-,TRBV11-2,TGTGCCAGCAGCCGAGGGGAGGGTAGGGATGGCTACACCTTC,CASSRGEGRDGYTF
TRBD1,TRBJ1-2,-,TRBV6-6,TGTGCCAGCAGTAATACAGGGGACTATGGCTACACCTTC,CASSNTGDYGYTF
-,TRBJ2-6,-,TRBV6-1,TGTGCCAGCAGTGCGTTGGGGGGCTCTGGGGCCAACGTCCTGACTTTC,CASSALGGSGANVLTF
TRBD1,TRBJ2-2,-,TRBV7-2,TGTGCCAGCAGCTTAGCGGGTCTTGTTCGGACAGGCTATACCGGGGAGCTGTTTTTT,CASSLAGLVRTGYTGELFF
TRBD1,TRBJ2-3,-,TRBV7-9,TGTGCCAGCCAGCTTAGAGGGGGACAGGTTACAGATACGCAGTATTTT,CASQLRGGQVTDTQYF
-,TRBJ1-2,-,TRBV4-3,TGCGCCAGCAGCCAAGATCTAACTCTCCCAGCGGGCTACACCTTC,CASSQDLTLPAGYTF
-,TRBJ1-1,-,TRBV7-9,TGTGCAGCAGCTTCAGGGATGAACACTGAAGCTTTCTTT,CAAASGMNTEAFF
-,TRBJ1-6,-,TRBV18,TGTGCCAGCTCTCGGGACACTAATTCACCCCTCCACTTT,CASSRDTNSPLHF
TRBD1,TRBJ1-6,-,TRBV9,TGTGCCAGCAGCGTGCAGGGGGCCGGCCAGGGGGCCCTCCACTTT,CASSVQGAGQGALHF
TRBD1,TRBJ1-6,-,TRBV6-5,TGTGCCAGCAGCCTAGGACAGGGGTCAAATTCACCCCTCCACTTT,CASSLGQGSNSPLHF
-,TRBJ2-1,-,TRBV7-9,TGTGCCAGCAGCTTAGTCGAGTCTTACAATGAGCAGTTCTTC,CASSLVESYNEQFF
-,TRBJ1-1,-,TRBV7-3,TGTGCCAGCAGCCCGGGGGGATTGAACACTGAAGCTTTCTTT,CASSPGGLNTEAFF
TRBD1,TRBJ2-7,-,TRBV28,TGTGCCAGCCGAAACCCTGGGACAGGGGGCTACGAGCAGTACTTC,CASRNPGTGGYEQYF